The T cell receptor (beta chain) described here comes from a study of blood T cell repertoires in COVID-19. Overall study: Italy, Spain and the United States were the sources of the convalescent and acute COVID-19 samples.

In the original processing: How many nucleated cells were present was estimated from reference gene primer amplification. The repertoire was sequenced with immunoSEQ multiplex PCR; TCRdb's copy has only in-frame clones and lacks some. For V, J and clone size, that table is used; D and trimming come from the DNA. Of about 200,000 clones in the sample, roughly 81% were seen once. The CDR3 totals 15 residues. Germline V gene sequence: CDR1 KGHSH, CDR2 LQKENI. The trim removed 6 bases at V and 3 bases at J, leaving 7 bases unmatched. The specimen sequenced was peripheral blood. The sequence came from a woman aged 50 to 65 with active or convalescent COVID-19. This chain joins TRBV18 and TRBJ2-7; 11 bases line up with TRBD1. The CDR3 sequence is CASSPGTGGVYEQYV. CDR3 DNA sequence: TGTGCCAGCTCCCCCGGGACAGGGGGAGTCTACGAGCAGTACGTC.